These 27 T cell receptor beta chains originate from one sample sequenced in a study of T-cell memory formation after mild COVID-19. TCRdb redid the calling of the 5' RACE reads with MiXCR, one entry per CDR3 protein. Here the sample spans about 430,000 distinct CDR3 sequences, 20% to 25% being singletons. Sequencing was done on a sample of PBMCs or a T cell subset sorted from them (not recorded which). These TCRs come from an adult woman who had mild COVID-19 (a few samples of this study predate the infection). Cell type and time point are not known.

This rearrangement joins TRBV10-3 to TRBJ2-3, with a weak D call TRBD1 (5 bases). CDR3 length: 14 residues. Germline lookup yields CDR1 ENHRY and CDR2 SYGVKD. V was shortened by 3 bases and J by 0 bases, with 7 bases between the two germline ends. CDR3 sequence (DNA): TGTGCCATCAGTGAAGGGGCCAGCACAGATACGCAGTATTTT. Protein: CAISEGASTDTQYF.

This clonotype was found many times. The rearrangement uses TRBV25-1 and TRBJ2-1; D possibly corresponds to TRBD1 (6 bases). CDR3 length: 16 amino acids. Germline V gene data show CDR1 as MGHDK and CDR2 as SYGVNS. Trimming stripped 1 base from V and 5 bases from J, with 15 bases between. CDR3: CASSELGGIGDNEQFF. CDR3 in DNA: TGTGCCAGCAGTGAATTAGGGGGTATAGGTGACAATGAGCAGTTCTTC.

The chain joins TRBV23-1 to TRBJ2-7; 9 positions match TRBD2. TRBV23-1 is an ORF for which the function is uncertain. With 8 bases clipped from V and 4 bases from J, the junction kept 12 bases outside the gene matches. CDR3 length: 15 residues. CDR3 bases: TGCGCCAGCTCGGCGGGAGGCGGGGGGGCGTACGAGCAGTACTTC. Translating it yields CASSAGGGGAYEQYF.

This clonotype turned up a few times. The gene calls are TRBV3-1 and TRBJ1-5, with D unresolved. The germline CDR1 and CDR2 sequences are LGHDT and YNNKEL (reference sequence). V dropped 1 base and J dropped 7 bases, with 8 bases sitting between them. The CDR3 contains 13 residues. The CDR3: CASSQASGQPQHF. The CDR3 DNA is TGTGCCAGCAGCCAAGCTTCGGGGCAGCCCCAGCATTTT.

This chain links TRBV12-3 or TRBV12-4 with TRBJ1-2, with 7 bases that match TRBD1. CDR3 size: 14 residues. The ends lost 3 bases at V and 4 bases at J; junction bases unmatched: 5. CDR3 nucleotide sequence: TGTGCCAGCAGTTTGAACAGGGGCGGCTATGGCTACACCTTC. Its protein product is CASSLNRGGYGYTF.

The chain's CDR3 is CASSPRAGGGNEQFF. The CDR3 region has the DNA TGTGCCAGCAGCCCTAGGGCGGGAGGGGGAAATGAGCAGTTCTTC. V is TRBV7-2 and J is TRBJ2-1; 9 nucleotides align to TRBD2. The V gene's germline CDR1 is SGHTA and CDR2 FQGNSA. V shed 5 bases, J shed 7 bases, and the junction held 9 bases outside the gene matches. This CDR3 is built from 15 residues.

This clonotype has just a few counts. This chain links TRBV11-2 with TRBJ1-1, with TRBD1 identical over 7 bases. Losses at the gene ends were 5 bases for V and 2 bases for J; bases not matched to a gene: 14. CDR3 length equals 17 residues. CDR1 is SGHAT and CDR2 is FQNNGV in the germline V gene. In DNA, the CDR3 is TGTGCCAGCAGCCCCCGAATCTCGAACAGGGGAAACACTGAAGCTTTCTTT. Residues: CASSPRISNRGNTEAFF.

This clonotype has only a few counts. V usage is TRBV6-2 or TRBV6-3 and J usage is TRBJ2-1; 11 bases align to TRBD2. Germline V gene sequence: CDR1 MNHEY, CDR2 SVGEGT. The V and J ends lost 6 bases and 0 bases, in that order; junction bases with no gene match: 7. This CDR3 is 17 amino acids long. The CDR3 loop is CASRTTSGASSYNEQFF. The CDR3 nucleotides read TGTGCCAGCAGAACGACTAGCGGGGCTAGCTCCTACAATGAGCAGTTCTTC.

V usage is TRBV20-1 and J usage is TRBJ2-7; 7 bases match TRBD1. CDR1 DFQATT and CDR2 SNEGSKA come from the germline V gene (reference sequence). The CDR3 totals 12 residues. Trimming at V came to 5 bases and at J to 4 bases, leaving 5 bases not matched to a gene. The CDR3 is CSAPGQLYEQYF. The DNA of the CDR3 is TGCAGTGCTCCGGGACAGTTATACGAGCAGTACTTC.

V usage is TRBV29-1 and J usage is TRBJ1-2, with 10 bases identical to TRBD1. V lost 4 bases and J lost 4; bases outside the gene matches: 9. The CDR3 length is 15 residues. Germline assignment: CDR1 SQVTM and CDR2 ANQGSEA. CDR3: CSVGFGQGGIYGYTF. The CDR3 DNA is TGCAGCGTTGGATTCGGACAGGGGGGGATCTATGGCTACACCTTC.

The sample holds a few counts of this clonotype. The chain joins TRBV4-2 to TRBJ2-1; 12 positions agree with TRBD2. The CDR3 totals 18 residues. Germline V gene data show CDR1 as LGHNA and CDR2 as YNFKEQ. Unmatched junction bases numbered 12, after V lost 1 base and J lost 8 bases. The CDR3 region has the DNA TGTGCCAGCAGCCAAGCCGTCCTGACTAGCGGGAGAGTCGATGAGCAGTTCTTC. The encoded protein is CASSQAVLTSGRVDEQFF.

The V call is TRBV20-1, the J call TRBJ2-7; the match to TRBD2 covers 14 bases. Germline loops: CDR1 DFQATT, CDR2 SNEGSKA (reference sequence). V was clipped by 6 bases and J by 1 base; unmatched bases: 8. CDR3 length: 16 residues. CDR3 DNA: TGCAGTGCAAACGGACTAGCGGGGGGATTATCCTACGAGCAGTACTTC. Translated: CSANGLAGGLSYEQYF.

This clonotype was seen only a few times. The genes are TRBV5-1 and TRBJ2-7; no clear D. V lost 3 bases and J 2 bases, leaving 6 bases between the germline ends. The CDR3 length is 12 residues. The germline CDR1 and CDR2 sequences are SGHRS and YFSETQ. The DNA for the CDR3 is TGCGCCAGCAGCTCATATACCTACGAGCAGTACTTC. Translation gives CASSSYTYEQYF.

This clonotype has a handful of counts. The V and J genes are TRBV5-1 and TRBJ1-6, with D possibly TRBD1 on 5 matching bases. CDR1 is SGHRS, CDR2 YFSETQ, per germline. The ends were cut back, 3 bases at V and 0 bases at J, with 10 bases in the middle. This CDR3 spans 16 amino acids. This chain's CDR3 is CASSSGASSYNSPLHF. The CDR3 DNA reads as TGCGCCAGCAGCTCTGGGGCGAGCTCCTATAATTCACCCCTCCACTTT.

This chain joins TRBV21-1 and TRBJ2-5; TRBD1 is the table's D call, not checked against the DNA. TRBV21-1 is flagged as a pseudogene. This CDR3 has 15 residues. The CDR3 sequence: CASSKLSDSQETQYF. CDR3 nucleotide sequence: TGTGCCAGCAGCAAACTGTCGGACAGCCAAGAGACCCAGTACTTC.

V is TRBV10-3 and J is TRBJ2-1; 13 bases are shared with TRBD2. V shed 5 bases, J shed 0 bases, and the junction held 4 bases outside the gene matches. This CDR3 region has 17 residues. The germline CDR1 and CDR2 sequences are ENHRY and SYGVKD. The CDR3 spells CAISWGLAGLSYNEQFF. In nucleotides, the CDR3 is TGTGCCATCAGTTGGGGACTAGCGGGACTCTCCTACAATGAGCAGTTCTTC.

The rearrangement uses TRBV7-8 and TRBJ2-1, with 11 bases matching TRBD2. Germline CDR1 SGHVS, CDR2 FQNEAQ. V shed 5 bases, J shed 9 bases, and the junction held 9 bases outside the gene matches. The length of the CDR3 is 15 residues. The CDR3 DNA reads TGTGCCAGCAGCGGACTGGGACTAGCGGTGACTGAGCAGTTCTTC. This encodes CASSGLGLAVTEQFF.

In this sample, this clonotype turned up a few times. The genes are TRBV30 and TRBJ2-1, with D perhaps being TRBD1 or TRBD2 (5 bases each). Germline V gives CDR1 GTSNPN, CDR2 SVGIG (reference sequence). The CDR3 contains 13 residues. The V end lost 0 bases, the J end lost 5 bases, and 8 bases lay between the germline ends. CDR3 bases: TGTGCCTGGAGTGTGGGACCCAACAATGAGCAGTTCTTC. Residues: CAWSVGPNNEQFF. Based on the CDR3 plus reference TRBV30 and TRBJ2-1, the full variable domain is SQTIHQWPATLVQPVGSPLSLECTVEGTSNPNLYWYRQAAGRGLQLLFYSVGIGQISSEVPQNLSASRPQDRQFILSSKKLLLSDSGFYLCAWSVGPNNEQFFGPGTRLTVL.

The rearrangement links TRBV4-1 to TRBJ2-2; 10 bases align to TRBD2. The germline CDR1 and CDR2 sequences are MGHRA and YSYEKL. The junction had 5 bases not matched to a gene; V was cut back by 0 bases and J by 4 bases. The CDR3 has 17 residues. The CDR3 sequence is CASSQESGLASTGELFF. Here the CDR3 DNA reads TGCGCCAGCAGCCAAGAGTCGGGACTAGCGAGCACCGGGGAGCTGTTTTTT.

The CDR3, as DNA: TGTGCCACCGACCGGGGTCCCCAGGCAGATACGCAGTATTTT. This gives the protein CATDRGPQADTQYF. The chain carries TRBV24-1 and TRBJ2-3, with D perhaps TRBD2 (5 bases). The ends were cut back, 9 bases at V and 4 bases at J, with 16 bases in the middle. The germline gives CDR1 KGHDR, CDR2 SFDVKD. The CDR3 has 14 residues.

This clonotype was seen ten or more times. V usage is TRBV5-1 and J usage is TRBJ2-5; TRBD1 matches 8 bases. J gave up 5 bases and V 4 bases, and 13 bases lay outside the gene matches. This CDR3 is 16 amino acids long. Germline V CDR1 and CDR2: SGHRS, YFSETQ. CDR3: CASSHGQGAAQETQYF. The CDR3 DNA sequence: TGCGCCAGCAGCCACGGACAGGGCGCAGCACAGGAGACCCAGTACTTC.

This clonotype was observed a few times. The chain is built from TRBV20-1 and TRBJ2-7, with 8 bases matching TRBD2. The CDR3 runs 15 residues. V was pared by 4 bases and J by 2 bases, with 10 bases of the junction left unmatched. Germline CDR1 DFQATT, CDR2 SNEGSKA (reference sequence). This chain's CDR3 is CSANSPGTRTYEQYF. In DNA, the CDR3 is TGCAGTGCTAACTCGCCCGGGACTAGAACCTACGAGCAGTACTTC.

The table lists this clonotype with a few counts. The chain combines TRBV5-1 with TRBJ2-3; tentatively, D is TRBD1 (6 bases). V lost 0 bases to trimming and J lost 4 bases, with 9 bases between them. The CDR3 consists of 14 residues. CDR1 is SGHRS and CDR2 is YFSETQ in the germline V gene. CDR3 bases: TGCGCCAGCAGCTTGGAGAAGGGGGCAGATACGCAGTATTTT. Translated: CASSLEKGADTQYF.

The chain recombines TRBV7-9 with TRBJ2-7; D could derive from TRBD1 or TRBD2 (5 bases each). V shed 5 bases and J shed 6 bases, with 17 bases lying between them. CDR1 is SEHNR and CDR2 is FQNEAQ in the germline V gene (reference sequence). The CDR3 length is 14 residues. CDR3 DNA: TGTGCCAGCAGCCCCCCCCGGGGCCTACGCGAGCAGTACTTC. This translates into CASSPPRGLREQYF. The whole variable domain, filled in from reference TRBV7-9 and TRBJ2-7, reads DTGVSQNPRHKITKRGQNVTFRCDPISEHNRLYWYRQTLGQGPEFLTYFQNEAQLEKSRLLSDRFSAERPKGSFSTLEIQRTEQGDSAMYLCASSPPRGLREQYFGPGTRLTVT.

The sample holds a few counts of this clonotype. CDR3 in amino acids: CSAREARDGTYNEQFF. In DNA form, the CDR3 reads TGCAGTGCTAGAGAAGCCCGGGACGGTACCTACAATGAGCAGTTCTTC. The gene calls are TRBV20-1 and TRBJ2-1, with D perhaps being TRBD1 or TRBD2 (5 bases each). The germline CDR1 and CDR2 sequences are DFQATT and SNEGSKA (reference sequence). The CDR3 runs to 16 residues. The V end was cut by 0 bases, the J end by 2 bases, with 14 bases between.

This clonotype was seen only a few times. This sequence joins TRBV6-2 or TRBV6-3 and TRBJ2-7, with D possibly TRBD1 on 6 matching bases. Per germline, CDR1 MNHEY and CDR2 SVGEGT. The CDR3 spans 15 residues. V was shortened by 3 bases and J by 2 bases, with 14 bases between the two germline ends. This CDR3 is CASSYRPGDTYEQYF. In DNA form, the CDR3 reads TGTGCCAGCAGTTATCGGCCAGGGGATACCTACGAGCAGTACTTC.

The chain recombines TRBV6-5 with TRBJ2-7; possibly TRBD2 for D (6 bases). V dropped 2 bases and J dropped 3 bases, with 11 bases sitting between them. The CDR3 is 14 amino acids. In germline, CDR1 is MNHEY, CDR2 SVGAGI. In nucleotides, the CDR3 is TGTGCCAGCAGTTACCCGGGGGATAGCTACGAGCAGTACTTC. As protein: CASSYPGDSYEQYF.